This TCR beta chain was captured by sequencing in a study of T cells in Graves' hyperthyroidism and ophthalmopathy. Regarding the study as a whole: Before onset, by a median of about six months, the model predicted ophthalmopathy. Most clonotypes that expanded in the thyroid above 0.001 also showed up in blood.

Between the trimmed V and J ends, which lost 3 bases and 4 bases, there was a span of 10 bases. Germline V CDR1 and CDR2: MNHEY, SVGEGT. The CDR3 is made up of 14 amino acids. TCR beta CDR3 sequences were amplified from RNA transcripts. In the first-round RT-PCR of the TCR CDR3, the HTBI primer set was used. TCRdb re-derived calls from the multiplex PCR reads in MiXCR, one entry per CDR3 protein. The repertoire holds about 610,000 distinct CDR3 sequences, with 14% to 15% as singletons. This clonotype was counted at least ten times. Its antigen is as yet unknown. The clonotype originates from a woman in her thirties or forties with Graves' ophthalmopathy. This chain joins TRBV6-2 or TRBV6-3 and TRBJ1-5; D is uncertain. Sequencing was done on a sample of blood. In nucleotides, the CDR3 is TGTGCCAGCAGTTATCAGGTTCGGAATCAGCCCCAGCATTTT. Residues: CASSYQVRNQPQHF.